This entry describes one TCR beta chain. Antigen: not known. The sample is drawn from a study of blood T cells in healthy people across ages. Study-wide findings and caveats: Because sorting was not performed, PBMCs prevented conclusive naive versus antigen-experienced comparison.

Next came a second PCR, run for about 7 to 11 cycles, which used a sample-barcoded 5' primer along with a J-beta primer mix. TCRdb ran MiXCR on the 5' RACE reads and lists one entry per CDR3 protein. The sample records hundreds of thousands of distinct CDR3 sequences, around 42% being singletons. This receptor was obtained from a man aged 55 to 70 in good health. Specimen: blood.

The CDR3 region is CASSEPGFQETQYF. The CDR3 bases are TGTGCCAGCAGTGAGCCGGGATTCCAAGAGACCCAGTACTTC. The chain joins TRBV6-2 or TRBV6-3 to TRBJ2-5, with D possibly matching TRBD2 (5 bases). Germline loops: CDR1 MNHEY, CDR2 SVGEGT. This CDR3 has 14 residues. Trimming left V 5 bases short and J 1 base short, with 11 bases between.